This T cell receptor (beta chain) derives from a study of T cell repertoires in cytomegalovirus infection. About the study: The public TCR beta signatures pointed to both CMV infection and matching HLA type.

This clonotype occurred many times. No antigen is known for it. The CDR3 is 16 residues long. The ends were cut back, 1 base at V and 4 bases at J, with 14 bases in the middle. CDR1 SGHTA and CDR2 FQGNSA come from the germline V gene. Study-level points and caveats: Carriage of CMV together with the relevant HLA was identifiable through cumulative public TCR beta family frequency. The study found HLA-C-restricted CMV-specific TCR beta clonotypes dominating the ex vivo response.

MiXCR, run by TCRdb on the reads, gives a single entry per CDR3 protein. In the table there are about 260,000 distinct CDR3 sequences, around 9% of which are singletons. The genes are TRBV7-2 and TRBJ1-3; D call uncertain. This clonotype was obtained from a human donor in good health (CMV status not recorded). Some clones in this sample may be carry-over from other donors' samples. The sequencing input was PBMCs. CDR3 region: CASSLDGPPAGNTIYF. The CDR3 DNA follows: TGTGCCAGCAGCTTAGACGGACCGCCGGCGGGAAACACCATATATTTT.